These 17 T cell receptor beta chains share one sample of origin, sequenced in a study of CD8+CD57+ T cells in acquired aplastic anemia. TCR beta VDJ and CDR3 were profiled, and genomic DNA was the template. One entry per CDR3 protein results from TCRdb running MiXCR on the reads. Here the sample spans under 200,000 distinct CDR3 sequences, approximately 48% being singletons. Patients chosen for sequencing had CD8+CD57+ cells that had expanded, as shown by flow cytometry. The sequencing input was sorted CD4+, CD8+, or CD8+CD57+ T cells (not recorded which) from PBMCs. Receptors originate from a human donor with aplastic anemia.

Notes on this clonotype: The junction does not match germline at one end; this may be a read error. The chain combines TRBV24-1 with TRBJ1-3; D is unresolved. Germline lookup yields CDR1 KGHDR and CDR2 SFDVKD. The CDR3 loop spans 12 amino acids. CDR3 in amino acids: CPPSGSGTTIYF. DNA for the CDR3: TGCCCCCCGTCTGGCTCTGGAACCACCATATATTTT.

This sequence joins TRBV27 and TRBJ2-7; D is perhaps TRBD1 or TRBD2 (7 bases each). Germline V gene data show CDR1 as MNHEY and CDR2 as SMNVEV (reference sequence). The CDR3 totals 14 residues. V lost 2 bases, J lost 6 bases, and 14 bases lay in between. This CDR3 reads CASSLRQGEGEQYF. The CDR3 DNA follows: TGTGCCAGCAGTTTACGGCAGGGGGAGGGCGAGCAGTACTTC.

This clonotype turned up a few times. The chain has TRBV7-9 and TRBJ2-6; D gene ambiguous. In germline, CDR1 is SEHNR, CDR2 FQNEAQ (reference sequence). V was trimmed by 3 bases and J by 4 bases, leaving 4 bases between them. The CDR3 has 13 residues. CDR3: CASSLDGANVLTF. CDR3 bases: TGTGCCAGCAGCTTGGACGGGGCCAACGTCCTGACTTTC. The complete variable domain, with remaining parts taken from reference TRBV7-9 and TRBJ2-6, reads DTGVSQNPRHKITKRGQNVTFRCDPISEHNRLYWYRQTLGQGPEFLTYFQNEAQLEKSRLLSDRFSAERPKGSFSTLEIQRTEQGDSAMYLCASSLDGANVLTFGAGSRLTVL.

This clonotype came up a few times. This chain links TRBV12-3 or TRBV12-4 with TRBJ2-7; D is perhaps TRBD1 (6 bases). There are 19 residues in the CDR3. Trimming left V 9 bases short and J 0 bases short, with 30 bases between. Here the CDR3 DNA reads TGTGCCAGTACCGACCAGATTCCCGGGGTGGACAGATTCTCCTACGAGCAGTACTTC. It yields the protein CASTDQIPGVDRFSYEQYF.

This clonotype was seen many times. In DNA, the CDR3 is TGCAGTGCTAGAGCCCAACAGGGGGCCGGTGAGCAGTTCTTC. Translated: CSARAQQGAGEQFF. The chain employs TRBV20-1 and TRBJ2-1; 9 bases are shared with TRBD1. Germline lookup yields CDR1 DFQATT and CDR2 SNEGSKA (reference sequence). With V trimmed by 1 base and J by 9 bases, 7 bases remained unmatched. The CDR3 contains 14 residues.

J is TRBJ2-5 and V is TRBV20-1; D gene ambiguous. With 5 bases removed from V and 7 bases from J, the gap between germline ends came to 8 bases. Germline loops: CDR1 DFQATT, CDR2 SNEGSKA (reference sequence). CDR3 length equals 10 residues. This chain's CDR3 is CSAGSRTQYF. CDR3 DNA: TGCAGTGCTGGCTCGCGGACCCAGTACTTC.

The CDR3 reads CASSSATSVWGTQYF. CDR3 DNA: TGTGCCAGCAGTTCGGCGACTAGCGTGTGGGGGACCCAGTACTTC. J is TRBJ2-5 and V is TRBV12-3 or TRBV12-4; TRBD2 matches at 8 bases. The CDR3 spans 15 residues. J was trimmed by 7 bases and V by 4 bases; bases with no gene match: 11.

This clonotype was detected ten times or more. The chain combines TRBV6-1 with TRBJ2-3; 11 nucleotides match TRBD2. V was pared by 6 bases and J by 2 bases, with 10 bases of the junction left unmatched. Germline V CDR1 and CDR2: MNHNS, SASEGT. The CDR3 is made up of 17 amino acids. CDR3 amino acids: CASRVAGGPPSTDTQYF. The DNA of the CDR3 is TGTGCCAGCAGAGTAGCGGGAGGGCCGCCGTCCACAGATACGCAGTATTTT.

DNA for the CDR3: TGTGCCAGCAGCTTAGGGGTTGGGGCAGGGGGCGCGTCCGGCTACACCTTC. It encodes CASSLGVGAGGASGYTF. The V gene is TRBV11-2, the J gene TRBJ1-2; the match to TRBD1 covers 8 bases. The ends lost 1 base at V and 8 bases at J; junction bases unmatched: 15. Germline V gives CDR1 SGHAT, CDR2 FQNNGV. The CDR3 is 17 residues long.

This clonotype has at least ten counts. The chain's CDR3 is CASSLGDTYQETQYF. In nucleotides, the CDR3 is TGTGCCAGCAGCTTGGGGGATACCTACCAAGAGACCCAGTACTTC. The V call is TRBV7-6, the J call TRBJ2-5, with D perhaps given as TRBD1 or TRBD2 (5 bases each). V gave up 3 bases and J gave up 0 bases, with 11 bases separating them. CDR3 length: 15 amino acids. The germline V gene encodes CDR1 SGHVS and CDR2 FNYEAQ.

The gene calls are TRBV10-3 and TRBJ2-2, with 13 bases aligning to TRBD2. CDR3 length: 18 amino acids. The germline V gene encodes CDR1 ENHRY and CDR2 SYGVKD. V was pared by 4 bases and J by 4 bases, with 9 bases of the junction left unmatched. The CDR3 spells CAISVGTSGAIFTGELFF. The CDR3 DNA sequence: TGTGCCATCAGTGTCGGGACTAGCGGGGCAATCTTCACCGGGGAGCTGTTTTTT.

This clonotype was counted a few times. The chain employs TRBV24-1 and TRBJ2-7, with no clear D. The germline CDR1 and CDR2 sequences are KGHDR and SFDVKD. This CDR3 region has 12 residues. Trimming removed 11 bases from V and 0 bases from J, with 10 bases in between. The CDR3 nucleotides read TGTGCCAGCAGCTTTACCTCCTACGAGCAGTACTTC. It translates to CASSFTSYEQYF.

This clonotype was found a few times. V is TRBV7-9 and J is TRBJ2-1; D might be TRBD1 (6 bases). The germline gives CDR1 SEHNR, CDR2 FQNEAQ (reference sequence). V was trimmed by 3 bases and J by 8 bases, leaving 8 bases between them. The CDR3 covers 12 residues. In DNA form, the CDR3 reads TGTGCCAGCAGCTTCGAGGGGGATGAGCAGTTCTTC. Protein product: CASSFEGDEQFF.

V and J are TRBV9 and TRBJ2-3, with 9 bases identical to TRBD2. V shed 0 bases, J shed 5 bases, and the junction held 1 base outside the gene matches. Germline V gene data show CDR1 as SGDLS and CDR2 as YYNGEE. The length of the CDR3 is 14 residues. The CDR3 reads CASSVEAGGDTQYF. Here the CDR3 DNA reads TGTGCCAGCAGCGTAGAAGCGGGGGGAGATACGCAGTATTTT.

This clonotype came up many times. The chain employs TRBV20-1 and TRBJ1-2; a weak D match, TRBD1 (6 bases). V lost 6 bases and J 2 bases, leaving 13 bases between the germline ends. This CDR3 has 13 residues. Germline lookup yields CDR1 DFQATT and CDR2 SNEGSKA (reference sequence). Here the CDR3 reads CSAHGQGNYGYTF. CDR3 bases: TGCAGTGCCCATGGGCAGGGGAACTATGGCTACACCTTC.

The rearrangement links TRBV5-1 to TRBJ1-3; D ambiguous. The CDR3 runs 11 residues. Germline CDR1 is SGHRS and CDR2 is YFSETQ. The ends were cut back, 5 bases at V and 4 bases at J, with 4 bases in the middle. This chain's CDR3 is CASSIGNTIYF. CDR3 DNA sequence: TGCGCCAGCAGTATAGGAAACACCATATATTTT.

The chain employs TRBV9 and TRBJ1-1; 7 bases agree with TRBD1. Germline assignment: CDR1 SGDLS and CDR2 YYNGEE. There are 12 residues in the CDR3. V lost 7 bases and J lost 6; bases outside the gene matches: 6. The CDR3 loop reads CASPRQGAEAFF. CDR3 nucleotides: TGTGCCAGCCCCCGACAGGGCGCTGAAGCTTTCTTT.